These T cell receptor beta chains were read from a single sample in a study of shared clonotypes between healthy human individuals. Assay used: immunoSEQ multiplex PCR; TCRdb lists only in-frame clones, some missing. The sample lists 2 million to 2.5 million clones, approximately 93% occurring once. The source material was naive CD4+ T cells from PBMCs. These receptors all come from a man between 18 and 35 years old in good health. Some clones in this sample may be carry-over from other donors' samples. The CDR3 runs from the conserved cysteine through the conserved F or W. D genes are given only for firm matches. Clone size is stated in some rows and not others, as once, few, many or a class when expanded.

j_call: TRBJ2-3
d_call: .
v_call: TRBV27
clone_size: .
cdr3_aa: CASSFSHRSTDTQYF
cdr3_nt: TGTGCCAGCAGTTTTTCCCACAGGAGCACAGATACGCAGTATTTT

j_call: TRBJ2-1
d_call: .
v_call: TRBV10-3
clone_size: .
cdr3_aa: CAISGSIGRDSYNEQFF
cdr3_nt: TGTGCCATCAGTGGTTCGATAGGGCGGGACTCCTACAATGAGCAGTTCTTC

j_call: TRBJ2-7
d_call: TRBD2
v_call: TRBV7-2
clone_size: .
cdr3_aa: CASSLEASGRNEQYF
cdr3_nt: TGTGCCAGCAGCTTAGAGGCTAGCGGGAGGAACGAGCAGTACTTC

j_call: TRBJ2-1
d_call: TRBD2
v_call: TRBV5-1
clone_size: .
cdr3_aa: CASRGLAGDNEQFF
cdr3_nt: TGCGCCAGCAGGGGACTAGCGGGAGACAATGAGCAGTTCTTC

j_call: TRBJ1-1
d_call: .
v_call: TRBV18
clone_size: few
cdr3_aa: CASSTGLGNTEAFF
cdr3_nt: TGTGCCAGCTCCACAGGGCTAGGGAACACTGAAGCTTTCTTT

j_call: TRBJ2-2
d_call: TRBD2
v_call: TRBV2
clone_size: .
cdr3_aa: CASFGREENTGELFF
cdr3_nt: TGTGCCAGCTTCGGGCGGGAGGAAAACACCGGGGAGCTGTTTTTT

j_call: TRBJ2-2
d_call: .
v_call: TRBV11-3
clone_size: .
cdr3_aa: CASSSPDSRARELFF
cdr3_nt: TGTGCCAGCAGCTCGCCCGATTCCCGGGCCCGGGAGCTGTTTTTT

j_call: TRBJ2-1
d_call: .
v_call: TRBV19
clone_size: .
cdr3_aa: CASSNRDPRHEQFF
cdr3_nt: TGTGCCAGTAGTAACCGGGACCCCCGACATGAGCAGTTCTTC

j_call: TRBJ1-2
d_call: TRBD1
v_call: TRBV28
clone_size: .
cdr3_aa: CASSNVNRGQGKDTF
cdr3_nt: TGTGCCAGCAGCAATGTAAACCGGGGACAGGGGAAGGACACCTTC

j_call: TRBJ2-5
d_call: .
v_call: TRBV19
clone_size: .
cdr3_aa: CASSSTARETQYF
cdr3_nt: TGTGCCAGTAGTAGTACGGCAAGAGAGACCCAGTACTTC

j_call: TRBJ1-4
d_call: .
v_call: TRBV5-1
clone_size: .
cdr3_aa: CASSLDRPTNEKLFF
cdr3_nt: TGCGCCAGCAGCTTGGATCGCCCAACTAATGAAAAACTGTTTTTT

j_call: TRBJ1-1
d_call: .
v_call: TRBV6-1
clone_size: once
cdr3_aa: CASSELGSMVTEAFF
cdr3_nt: TGTGCCAGCAGTGAGTTGGGGTCCATGGTCACTGAAGCTTTCTTT

j_call: TRBJ2-7
d_call: .
v_call: TRBV5-1
clone_size: .
cdr3_aa: CASSYSIGIYEQYF
cdr3_nt: TGCGCCAGCAGCTATAGCATAGGAATCTACGAGCAGTACTTC

j_call: TRBJ2-3
d_call: .
v_call: TRBV14
clone_size: .
cdr3_aa: CASSPSPLVAQYF
cdr3_nt: TGTGCCAGCAGCCCTAGCCCTCTAGTAGCGCAGTATTTT

j_call: TRBJ1-2
d_call: .
v_call: TRBV4-1
clone_size: .
cdr3_aa: CASSRPLAGANYGYTF
cdr3_nt: TGCGCCAGCAGCCGGCCCCTGGCAGGAGCTAACTATGGCTACACCTTC

j_call: TRBJ2-7
d_call: .
v_call: TRBV20-1
clone_size: .
cdr3_aa: CSAPLGRQQYF
cdr3_nt: TGCAGTGCCCCCCTAGGGCGCCAGCAGTACTTC

j_call: TRBJ2-3
d_call: .
v_call: TRBV6-1
clone_size: .
cdr3_aa: CASTGTGWTDTQYF
cdr3_nt: TGTGCCAGCACAGGAACAGGGTGGACAGATACGCAGTATTTT

j_call: TRBJ2-1
d_call: .
v_call: TRBV6-1
clone_size: .
cdr3_aa: CASRTNNEQFF
cdr3_nt: TGTGCCAGCAGAACTAACAATGAGCAGTTCTTC

j_call: TRBJ2-5
d_call: TRBD2
v_call: TRBV28
clone_size: .
cdr3_aa: CASSSGTSGIYQETQYF
cdr3_nt: TGTGCCAGCAGTTCTGGGACTAGCGGGATCTATCAAGAGACCCAGTACTTC

j_call: TRBJ2-6
d_call: .
v_call: TRBV11-1
clone_size: .
cdr3_aa: CASSSRGGGANVLTF
cdr3_nt: TGTGCCAGCAGCTCCAGGGGCGGTGGGGCCAACGTCCTGACTTTC

j_call: TRBJ1-1
d_call: .
v_call: TRBV2
clone_size: .
cdr3_aa: CASSVQGLWTEAFF
cdr3_nt: TGTGCCAGCAGCGTACAGGGCTTGTGGACTGAAGCTTTCTTT

j_call: TRBJ1-3
d_call: .
v_call: TRBV29-1
clone_size: .
cdr3_aa: CSVRAYGNTIYF
cdr3_nt: TGCAGCGTCCGAGCGTACGGAAACACCATATATTTT

j_call: TRBJ2-2
d_call: TRBD2
v_call: TRBV11-2
clone_size: .
cdr3_aa: CASSLSGRAGGELFF
cdr3_nt: TGTGCCAGCAGCTTAAGCGGGAGAGCGGGCGGGGAGCTGTTTTTT

j_call: TRBJ2-6
d_call: .
v_call: TRBV7-2
clone_size: .
cdr3_aa: CASSLVRGGNRVLTF
cdr3_nt: TGTGCCAGCAGCTTGGTTCGCGGTGGTAATCGGGTACTGACTTTC

j_call: TRBJ1-5
d_call: .
v_call: TRBV6-6
clone_size: .
cdr3_aa: CASRQGNQPQHF
cdr3_nt: TGTGCCAGCAGACAGGGTAATCAGCCCCAGCATTTT

j_call: TRBJ2-2
d_call: .
v_call: TRBV5-4
clone_size: .
cdr3_aa: CASSLTGWEDGELFF
cdr3_nt: TGTGCCAGCAGTTTGACAGGATGGGAGGACGGGGAGCTGTTTTTT

j_call: TRBJ2-7
d_call: TRBD1
v_call: TRBV10-3
clone_size: once
cdr3_aa: CAISEGTGGSYEQYF
cdr3_nt: TGTGCCATCAGTGAGGGGACAGGGGGTTCCTACGAGCAGTACTTC

j_call: TRBJ2-3
d_call: .
v_call: TRBV5-1
clone_size: .
cdr3_aa: CASSLLQSTDTQYF
cdr3_nt: TGCGCCAGCAGCTTATTACAGAGCACAGATACGCAGTATTTT

j_call: TRBJ2-2
d_call: .
v_call: TRBV5-1
clone_size: .
cdr3_aa: CASSFSTGLETGELFF
cdr3_nt: TGCGCCAGCAGCTTTTCCACAGGGTTGGAAACCGGGGAGCTGTTTTTT

j_call: TRBJ2-7
d_call: .
v_call: TRBV2
clone_size: .
cdr3_aa: CASSENVSSYEQYF
cdr3_nt: TGTGCCAGCAGTGAGAACGTAAGCTCCTACGAACAGTACTTC

j_call: TRBJ2-1
d_call: TRBD2
v_call: TRBV6-5
clone_size: .
cdr3_aa: CASRDPGTSDNEQFF
cdr3_nt: TGTGCCAGCAGAGATCCCGGGACTAGCGACAATGAGCAGTTCTTC

j_call: TRBJ2-3
d_call: .
v_call: TRBV5-4
clone_size: .
cdr3_aa: CASRAWGDTQYF
cdr3_nt: TGTGCCAGCAGGGCTTGGGGAGATACGCAGTATTTT

j_call: TRBJ2-7
d_call: .
v_call: TRBV4-1
clone_size: .
cdr3_aa: CASSLARRLDYEQYF
cdr3_nt: TGCGCCAGCAGCCTAGCCCGTCGCCTGGACTACGAGCAGTACTTC

j_call: TRBJ2-7
d_call: TRBD2
v_call: TRBV27
clone_size: .
cdr3_aa: CASSSPSGTSGSTEQYF
cdr3_nt: TGTGCCAGCAGTTCTCCTTCTGGGACTAGCGGGAGTACCGAGCAGTACTTC

j_call: TRBJ2-7
d_call: .
v_call: TRBV19
clone_size: .
cdr3_aa: CASSMSAVSLSYEQYF
cdr3_nt: TGTGCCAGTAGTATGTCGGCAGTGTCTTTATCCTACGAGCAGTACTTC

j_call: TRBJ1-2
d_call: .
v_call: TRBV29-1
clone_size: .
cdr3_aa: CSALPANYGYTF
cdr3_nt: TGCAGCGCGCTCCCGGCCAACTATGGCTACACCTTC